Listed below are T cell receptor beta chains from one sample, sequenced in a study of blood T cell repertoires in COVID-19. Measured with immunoSEQ multiplex PCR; TCRdb has only the in-frame clones, and not every one. The profile shows some 70,000 clones, roughly 88% of them singletons. Material: peripheral blood. Every receptor here comes from a man younger than 40 with acute or convalescent COVID-19. The CDR3 runs from the conserved cysteine through the conserved F or W. Fields, in order: clone size, J gene, V gene, D gene, CDR3 protein, CDR3 DNA. The D gene is left open where the match is weak. Some rows mark clone size as missing; the rest say once, few, many or name a class of expanded clone.

abundance: NA
j_gene: TRBJ2-2
v_gene: TRBV11-2
d_gene: TRBD1
CDR3aa: CASSDRGATNTGELFF
CDR3nt: TGTGCCAGCAGCGACAGGGGGGCGACGAACACCGGGGAGCTGTTTTTT

abundance: NA
j_gene: TRBJ2-1
v_gene: TRBV5-4
d_gene: NA
CDR3aa: CASSLGGTGYNEQFF
CDR3nt: TGTGCCAGCAGCTTGGGCGGGACTGGGTACAATGAGCAGTTCTTC

abundance: NA
j_gene: TRBJ1-3
v_gene: TRBV5-1
d_gene: TRBD1
CDR3aa: CASSYYPGQGASGNTIYF
CDR3nt: TGCGCCAGCAGCTATTACCCGGGACAGGGAGCCTCTGGAAACACCATATATTTT

abundance: NA
j_gene: TRBJ1-3
v_gene: TRBV5-5
d_gene: NA
CDR3aa: CASSLEQNRAIYF
CDR3nt: TGTGCCAGCAGCTTGGAACAGAACAGGGCCATATATTTT

abundance: NA
j_gene: TRBJ2-5
v_gene: TRBV6-2/TRBV6-3
d_gene: NA
CDR3aa: CASSSQRENTGIKETQYF
CDR3nt: TGTGCCAGCAGTTCCCAACGAGAGAATACAGGGATAAAGGAGACCCAGTACTTC

abundance: NA
j_gene: TRBJ2-1
v_gene: TRBV3-1/TRBV3-2
d_gene: NA
CDR3aa: CASRDSSSYNEQFF
CDR3nt: TGTGCCAGCAGAGACTCGAGCTCCTACAATGAGCAGTTCTTC

abundance: NA
j_gene: TRBJ1-2
v_gene: TRBV28
d_gene: TRBD1
CDR3aa: CASRTPTGLGYTF
CDR3nt: TGTGCCAGCAGAACCCCGACAGGGCTAGGCTACACCTTC

abundance: once
j_gene: TRBJ2-5
v_gene: TRBV11-2
d_gene: NA
CDR3aa: CASSLDLRSQETQYF
CDR3nt: TGTGCCAGCAGCTTAGATCTGAGGAGCCAGGAGACCCAGTACTTC

abundance: NA
j_gene: TRBJ2-1
v_gene: TRBV10-3
d_gene: NA
CDR3aa: CAIRGVSYNEQFF
CDR3nt: TGTGCCATCAGGGGAGTCTCCTACAATGAGCAGTTCTTC

abundance: NA
j_gene: TRBJ2-1
v_gene: TRBV4-1
d_gene: NA
CDR3aa: CASKSTGVAHEQFF
CDR3nt: TGCGCCAGCAAGTCGACGGGAGTAGCCCATGAGCAGTTCTTC

abundance: once
j_gene: TRBJ2-2
v_gene: TRBV4-2
d_gene: NA
CDR3aa: CASSQSGFGNTGELFF
CDR3nt: TGTGCCAGCAGCCAATCGGGTTTCGGGAACACCGGGGAGCTGTTTTTT

abundance: NA
j_gene: TRBJ1-2
v_gene: TRBV19
d_gene: NA
CDR3aa: CASSQGRGYTF
CDR3nt: TGTGCCAGTAGTCAAGGGAGAGGCTACACCTTC

abundance: NA
j_gene: TRBJ2-7
v_gene: TRBV10-3
d_gene: NA
CDR3aa: CAISERLVSYEQYF
CDR3nt: TGTGCCATCAGTGAACGTCTAGTCTCCTACGAGCAGTACTTC

abundance: once
j_gene: TRBJ2-7
v_gene: TRBV5-4
d_gene: NA
CDR3aa: CASSTGITSYEQYF
CDR3nt: TGTGCCAGCAGCACAGGGATAACCTCCTACGAGCAGTACTTC

abundance: NA
j_gene: TRBJ2-5
v_gene: TRBV7-2
d_gene: NA
CDR3aa: CASSPRGTQYF
CDR3nt: TGTGCCAGCAGCCCAAGGGGGACCCAGTACTTC

abundance: NA
j_gene: TRBJ1-6
v_gene: TRBV7-8
d_gene: TRBD1
CDR3aa: CASSFRDRNSPLHF
CDR3nt: TGTGCCAGCAGCTTCCGGGACAGAAATTCACCCCTCCACTTT

abundance: NA
j_gene: TRBJ1-5
v_gene: TRBV19
d_gene: TRBD1
CDR3aa: CASSHRTGGNNQPQHF
CDR3nt: TGTGCCAGTAGCCATCGGACAGGGGGGAACAATCAGCCCCAGCATTTT

abundance: NA
j_gene: TRBJ2-5
v_gene: TRBV28
d_gene: TRBD2
CDR3aa: CASSQLAGVGETQYF
CDR3nt: TGTGCCAGCAGCCAACTAGCGGGAGTAGGGGAGACCCAGTACTTC

abundance: NA
j_gene: TRBJ2-7
v_gene: TRBV7-2
d_gene: TRBD1
CDR3aa: CASSHKPGQGREQYF
CDR3nt: TGTGCCAGCAGCCACAAACCGGGACAGGGGAGAGAGCAGTACTTC

abundance: NA
j_gene: TRBJ2-7
v_gene: TRBV7-9
d_gene: NA
CDR3aa: CASSRGAAYEQYF
CDR3nt: TGTGCCAGCAGCCGGGGGGCTGCCTACGAGCAGTACTTC

abundance: NA
j_gene: TRBJ1-4
v_gene: TRBV9
d_gene: NA
CDR3aa: CASSVGAGTNEKLFF
CDR3nt: TGTGCCAGCAGCGTAGGCGCAGGGACTAATGAAAAACTGTTTTTT

abundance: NA
j_gene: TRBJ1-2
v_gene: TRBV28
d_gene: NA
CDR3aa: CASSFATQGLHGYTF
CDR3nt: TGTGCCAGCAGTTTTGCAACTCAGGGGTTGCATGGCTACACCTTC

abundance: NA
j_gene: TRBJ1-3
v_gene: TRBV28
d_gene: NA
CDR3aa: CAIEPGHRTSGNTIYF
CDR3nt: TGTGCCATCGAACCCGGACACAGAACCTCCGGAAACACCATATATTTT

abundance: NA
j_gene: TRBJ2-7
v_gene: TRBV7-8
d_gene: NA
CDR3aa: CASSLGTGLEQYF
CDR3nt: TGTGCCAGCAGCTTAGGAACAGGGCTAGAGCAGTACTTC

abundance: NA
j_gene: TRBJ2-2
v_gene: TRBV7-2
d_gene: NA
CDR3aa: CASSSRAGTVTGELFF
CDR3nt: TGTGCCAGCAGCTCGAGGGCGGGAACGGTCACCGGGGAGCTGTTTTTT

abundance: NA
j_gene: TRBJ2-5
v_gene: TRBV19
d_gene: TRBD2
CDR3aa: CASSISGRELETQYF
CDR3nt: TGTGCCAGTAGTATCTCCGGGAGGGAATTGGAGACCCAGTACTTC

abundance: NA
j_gene: TRBJ2-5
v_gene: TRBV2
d_gene: TRBD2
CDR3aa: CASSRRDLAGETQYF
CDR3nt: TGTGCCAGCAGTCGCAGGGACTTAGCGGGAGAGACCCAGTACTTC

abundance: NA
j_gene: TRBJ2-3
v_gene: TRBV2
d_gene: TRBD1
CDR3aa: CASRQGFGTDTQYF
CDR3nt: TGTGCCAGCCGACAGGGATTCGGCACAGATACGCAGTATTTT

abundance: NA
j_gene: TRBJ1-1
v_gene: TRBV7-2
d_gene: NA
CDR3aa: CASSTDGRDTEAFF
CDR3nt: TGTGCCAGCAGCACGGATGGGAGGGACACTGAAGCTTTCTTT

abundance: NA
j_gene: TRBJ2-3
v_gene: TRBV2
d_gene: NA
CDR3aa: CASSDREMGPDTQYF
CDR3nt: TGTGCCAGCAGTGATCGGGAAATGGGTCCGGATACGCAGTATTTT

abundance: NA
j_gene: TRBJ1-3
v_gene: TRBV18
d_gene: NA
CDR3aa: CASSRPGPIYF
CDR3nt: TGTGCCAGCTCACGACCGGGCCCCATATATTTT

abundance: NA
j_gene: TRBJ2-7
v_gene: TRBV6-5
d_gene: NA
CDR3aa: CASSAAHGGYEQYF
CDR3nt: TGTGCCAGCAGCGCGGCCCACGGCGGCTACGAGCAGTACTTC

abundance: NA
j_gene: TRBJ2-6
v_gene: TRBV4-1
d_gene: TRBD2
CDR3aa: CASSPGRATGANVLTF
CDR3nt: TGCGCCAGCAGCCCGGGGAGGGCCACTGGGGCCAACGTCCTGACTTTC

abundance: NA
j_gene: TRBJ2-5
v_gene: TRBV7-3
d_gene: NA
CDR3aa: CASGAGLQETQYF
CDR3nt: TGTGCCAGCGGGGCGGGGCTTCAAGAGACCCAGTACTTC

abundance: NA
j_gene: TRBJ2-7
v_gene: TRBV7-2
d_gene: NA
CDR3aa: CASSNFVTGYEQYF
CDR3nt: TGTGCCAGCAGCAATTTCGTGACAGGTTACGAGCAGTACTTC

abundance: NA
j_gene: TRBJ2-2
v_gene: TRBV30
d_gene: TRBD1
CDR3aa: CAWSVDRAGELFF
CDR3nt: TGTGCCTGGAGTGTGGACAGGGCCGGGGAGCTGTTTTTT

abundance: NA
j_gene: TRBJ1-6
v_gene: TRBV28
d_gene: NA
CDR3aa: CASYTLQGGDSPLHF
CDR3nt: TGTGCCAGCTACACCTTACAGGGTGGAGATTCACCCCTCCACTTT

abundance: NA
j_gene: TRBJ2-1
v_gene: TRBV3-1/TRBV3-2
d_gene: TRBD1
CDR3aa: CASSLSDRGSYNEQFF
CDR3nt: TGTGCCAGCAGCCTATCGGACAGGGGCTCCTACAATGAGCAGTTCTTC

abundance: NA
j_gene: TRBJ1-4
v_gene: TRBV6-2/TRBV6-3
d_gene: TRBD1
CDR3aa: CASSSDRTNEKLFF
CDR3nt: TGTGCCAGCAGCTCGGACAGGACGAATGAAAAACTGTTTTTT

abundance: NA
j_gene: TRBJ1-5
v_gene: TRBV29-1
d_gene: NA
CDR3aa: CSVAGGSNQPQHF
CDR3nt: TGCAGCGTTGCGGGGGGGAGCAATCAGCCCCAGCATTTT

abundance: NA
j_gene: TRBJ2-6
v_gene: TRBV30
d_gene: NA
CDR3aa: CAWGSSGANVLTF
CDR3nt: TGTGCCTGGGGGAGTTCTGGGGCCAACGTCCTGACTTTC

abundance: NA
j_gene: TRBJ1-5
v_gene: TRBV28
d_gene: NA
CDR3aa: CASSPTSGRQPQHF
CDR3nt: TGTGCCAGCAGTCCGACGTCCGGGAGACAGCCCCAGCATTTT

abundance: NA
j_gene: TRBJ2-6
v_gene: TRBV19
d_gene: NA
CDR3aa: CASSIELSGANVLTF
CDR3nt: TGTGCCAGTAGTATAGAACTATCTGGGGCCAACGTCCTGACTTTC

abundance: NA
j_gene: TRBJ1-2
v_gene: TRBV20-1
d_gene: TRBD1
CDR3aa: CSASLAGGAGGYTF
CDR3nt: TGCAGTGCTAGTCTGGCAGGGGGCGCTGGGGGCTACACCTTC

abundance: NA
j_gene: TRBJ2-1
v_gene: TRBV11-1
d_gene: TRBD2
CDR3aa: CASSLLSGSEYNEQFF
CDR3nt: TGTGCCAGCAGCCTCCTTAGCGGGAGTGAGTACAATGAGCAGTTCTTC